This T cell receptor beta chain appears in the sequencing data of a study of blood T cell repertoires in COVID-19. The overall study: Italy, Spain and the United States were the sources of the convalescent and acute COVID-19 samples.

The assay was immunoSEQ multiplex PCR, and TCRdb's table has in-frame clones only and misses some. The data contain about 47,000 clones, roughly 90% of them seen just once; the ten biggest clones take up about 2.9%. Trimming left V 0 bases short and J 6 bases short, with 11 bases between. The CDR3 length is 13 residues. Per germline, CDR1 GTSNPN and CDR2 SVGIG (reference sequence). This receptor was obtained from a man aged 45 to 65 with active COVID-19. The sequenced sample consisted of peripheral blood. The chain is built from TRBV30 and TRBJ1-2; no definite D call. CDR3 in DNA: TGTGCCTGGAGTGTAACAGCTCAGGATGGCTACACCTTC. Translated, it gives CAWSVTAQDGYTF.